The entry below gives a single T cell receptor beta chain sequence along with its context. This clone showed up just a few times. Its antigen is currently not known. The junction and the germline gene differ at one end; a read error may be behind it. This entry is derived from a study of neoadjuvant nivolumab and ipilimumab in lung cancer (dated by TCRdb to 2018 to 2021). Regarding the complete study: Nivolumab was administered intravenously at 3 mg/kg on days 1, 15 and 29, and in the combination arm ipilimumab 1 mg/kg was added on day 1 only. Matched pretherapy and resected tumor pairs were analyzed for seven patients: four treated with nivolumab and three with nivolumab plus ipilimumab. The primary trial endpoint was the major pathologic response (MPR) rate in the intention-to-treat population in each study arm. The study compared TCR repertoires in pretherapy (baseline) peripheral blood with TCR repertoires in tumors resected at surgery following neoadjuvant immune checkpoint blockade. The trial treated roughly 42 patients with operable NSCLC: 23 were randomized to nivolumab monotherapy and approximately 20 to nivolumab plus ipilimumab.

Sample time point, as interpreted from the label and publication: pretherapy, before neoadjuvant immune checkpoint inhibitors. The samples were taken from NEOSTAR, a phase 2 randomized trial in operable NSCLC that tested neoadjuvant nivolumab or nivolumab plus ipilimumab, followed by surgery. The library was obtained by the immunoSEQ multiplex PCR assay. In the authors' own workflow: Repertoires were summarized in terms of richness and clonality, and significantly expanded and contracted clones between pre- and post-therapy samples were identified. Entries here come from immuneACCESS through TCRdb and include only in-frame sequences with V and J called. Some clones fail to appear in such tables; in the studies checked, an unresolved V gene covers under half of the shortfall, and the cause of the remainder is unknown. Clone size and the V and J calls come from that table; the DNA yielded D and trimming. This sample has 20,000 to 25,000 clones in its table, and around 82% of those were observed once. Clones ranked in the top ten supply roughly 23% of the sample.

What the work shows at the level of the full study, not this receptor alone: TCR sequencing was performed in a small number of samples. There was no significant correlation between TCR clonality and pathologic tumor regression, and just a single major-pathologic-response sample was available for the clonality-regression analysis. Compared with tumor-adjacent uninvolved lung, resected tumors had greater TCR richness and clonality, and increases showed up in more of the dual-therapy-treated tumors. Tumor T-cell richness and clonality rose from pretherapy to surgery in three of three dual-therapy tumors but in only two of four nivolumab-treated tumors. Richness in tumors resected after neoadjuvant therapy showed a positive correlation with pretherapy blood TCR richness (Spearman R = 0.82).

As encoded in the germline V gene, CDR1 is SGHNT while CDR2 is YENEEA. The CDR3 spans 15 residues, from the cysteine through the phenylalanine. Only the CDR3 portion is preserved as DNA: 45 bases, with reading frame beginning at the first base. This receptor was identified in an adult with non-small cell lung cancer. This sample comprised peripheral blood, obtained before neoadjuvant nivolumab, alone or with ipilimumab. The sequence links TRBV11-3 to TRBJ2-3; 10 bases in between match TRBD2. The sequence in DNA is TGTGCCAGCAGGTTAGGGACTAGCGGCACAGATACGCAGTATTTT. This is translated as CASRLGTSGTDTQYF.